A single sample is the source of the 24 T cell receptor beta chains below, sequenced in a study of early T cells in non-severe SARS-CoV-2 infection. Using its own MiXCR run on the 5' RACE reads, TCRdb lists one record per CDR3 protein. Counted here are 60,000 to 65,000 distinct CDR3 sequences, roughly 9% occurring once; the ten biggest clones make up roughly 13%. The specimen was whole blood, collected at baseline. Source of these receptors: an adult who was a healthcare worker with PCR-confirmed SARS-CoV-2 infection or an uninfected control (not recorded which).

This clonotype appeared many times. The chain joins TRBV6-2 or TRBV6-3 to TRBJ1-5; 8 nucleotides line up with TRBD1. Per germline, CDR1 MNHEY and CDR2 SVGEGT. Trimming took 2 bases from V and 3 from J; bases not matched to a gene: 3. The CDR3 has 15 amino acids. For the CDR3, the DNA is TGTGCCAGCAGTTACGGGACAGGCACCAATCAGCCCCAGCATTTT. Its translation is CASSYGTGTNQPQHF.

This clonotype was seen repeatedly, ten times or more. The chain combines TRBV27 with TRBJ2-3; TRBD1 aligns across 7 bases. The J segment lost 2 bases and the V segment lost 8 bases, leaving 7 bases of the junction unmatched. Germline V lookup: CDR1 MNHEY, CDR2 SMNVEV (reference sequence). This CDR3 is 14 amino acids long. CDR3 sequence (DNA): TGTGCCAGCGCTTACAGGGGCCCCACAGATACGCAGTATTTT. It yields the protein CASAYRGPTDTQYF.

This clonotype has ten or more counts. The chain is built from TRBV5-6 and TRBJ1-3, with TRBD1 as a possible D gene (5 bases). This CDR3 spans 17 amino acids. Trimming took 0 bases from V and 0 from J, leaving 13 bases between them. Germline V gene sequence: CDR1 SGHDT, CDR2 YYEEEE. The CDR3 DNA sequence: TGTGCCAGCAGCTTGGCCCGGGGGTCAGCCTCTGGAAACACCATATATTTT. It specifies CASSLARGSASGNTIYF. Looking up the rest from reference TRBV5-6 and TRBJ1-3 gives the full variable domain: DAGVTQSPTHLIKTRGQQVTLRCSPKSGHDTVSWYQQALGQGPQFIFQYYEEEERQRGNFPDRFSGHQFPNYSSELNVNALLLGDSALYLCASSLARGSASGNTIYFGEGSWLTVV.

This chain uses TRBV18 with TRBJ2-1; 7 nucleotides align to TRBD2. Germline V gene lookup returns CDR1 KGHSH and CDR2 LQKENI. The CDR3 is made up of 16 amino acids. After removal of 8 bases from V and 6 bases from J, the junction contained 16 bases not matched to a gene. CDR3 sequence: CASHLERDQRGNEQFF. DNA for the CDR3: TGTGCCAGCCACTTAGAGCGGGACCAGCGGGGCAATGAGCAGTTCTTC.

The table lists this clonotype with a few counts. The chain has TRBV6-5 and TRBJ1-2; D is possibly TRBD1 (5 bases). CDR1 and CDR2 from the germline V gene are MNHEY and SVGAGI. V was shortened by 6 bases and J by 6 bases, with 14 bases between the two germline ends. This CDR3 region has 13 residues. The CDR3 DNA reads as TGTGCCAGCAGACAGGACGGTGGTCATGGCTACACCTTC. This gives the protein CASRQDGGHGYTF.

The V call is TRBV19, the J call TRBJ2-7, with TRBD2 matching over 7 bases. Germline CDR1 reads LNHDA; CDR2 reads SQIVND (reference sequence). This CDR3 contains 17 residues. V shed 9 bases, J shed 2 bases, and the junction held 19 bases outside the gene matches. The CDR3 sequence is CARPEEERDLVPYEQYF. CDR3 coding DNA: TGTGCCAGACCGGAGGAGGAGCGGGACCTAGTCCCCTACGAGCAGTACTTC.

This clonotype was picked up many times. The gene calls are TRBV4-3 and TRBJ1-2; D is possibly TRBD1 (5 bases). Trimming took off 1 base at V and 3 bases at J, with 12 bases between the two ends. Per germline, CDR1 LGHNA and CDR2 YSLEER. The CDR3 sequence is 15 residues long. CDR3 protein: CASSQVQPGDYGYTF. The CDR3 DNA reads TGCGCCAGCAGCCAAGTACAACCGGGGGACTATGGCTACACCTTC.

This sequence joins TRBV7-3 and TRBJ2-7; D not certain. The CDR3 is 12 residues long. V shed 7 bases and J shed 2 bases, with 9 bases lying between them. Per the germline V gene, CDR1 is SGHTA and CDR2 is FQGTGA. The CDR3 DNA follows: TGTGCCAGCACCCTGCCCACCTACGAGCAGTACTTC. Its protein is CASTLPTYEQYF.

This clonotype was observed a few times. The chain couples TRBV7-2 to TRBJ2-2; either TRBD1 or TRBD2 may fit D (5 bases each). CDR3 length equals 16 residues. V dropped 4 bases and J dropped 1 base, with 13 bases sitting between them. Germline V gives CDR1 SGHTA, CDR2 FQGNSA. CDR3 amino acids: CASSYSTGRNTGELFF. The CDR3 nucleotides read TGTGCCAGCAGCTATTCCACGGGGCGGAACACCGGGGAGCTGTTTTTT.

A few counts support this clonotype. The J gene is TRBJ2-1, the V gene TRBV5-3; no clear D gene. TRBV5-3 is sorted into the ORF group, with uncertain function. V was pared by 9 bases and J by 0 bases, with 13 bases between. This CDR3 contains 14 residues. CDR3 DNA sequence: TGTGCCACTCTCGACAAGAGCTCCTACAATGAGCAGTTCTTC. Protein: CATLDKSSYNEQFF.

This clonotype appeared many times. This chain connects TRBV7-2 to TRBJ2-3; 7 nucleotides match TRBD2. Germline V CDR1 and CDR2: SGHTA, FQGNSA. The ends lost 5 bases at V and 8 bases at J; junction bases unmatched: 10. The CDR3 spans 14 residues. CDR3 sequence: CASSRHAGEVTQYF. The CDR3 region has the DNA TGTGCCAGCAGCCGCCACGCGGGAGAAGTTACGCAGTATTTT.

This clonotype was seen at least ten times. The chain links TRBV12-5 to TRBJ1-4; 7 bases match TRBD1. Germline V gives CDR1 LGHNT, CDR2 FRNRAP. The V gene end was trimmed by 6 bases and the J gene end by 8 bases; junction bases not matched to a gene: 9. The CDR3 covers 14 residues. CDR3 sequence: CASGREGAGEKLFF. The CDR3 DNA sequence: TGTGCTAGTGGCCGGGAGGGGGCTGGGGAAAAACTGTTTTTT.

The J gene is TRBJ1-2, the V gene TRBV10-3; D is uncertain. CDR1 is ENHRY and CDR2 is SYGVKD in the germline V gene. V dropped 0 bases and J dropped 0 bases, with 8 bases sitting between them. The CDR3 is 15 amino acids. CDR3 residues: CAISESNRPNYGYTF. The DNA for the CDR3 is TGTGCCATCAGTGAGTCGAACAGACCTAACTATGGCTACACCTTC.

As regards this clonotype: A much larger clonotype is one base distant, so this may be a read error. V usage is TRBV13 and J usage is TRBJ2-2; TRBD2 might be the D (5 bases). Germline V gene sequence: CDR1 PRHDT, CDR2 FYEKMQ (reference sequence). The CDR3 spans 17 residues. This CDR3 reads CVSSSNFGGVYTGELFF. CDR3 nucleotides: TGTGTCAGCAGCTCTAATTTCGGAGGTGTATACACCGGGGAGCTGTTTTTT. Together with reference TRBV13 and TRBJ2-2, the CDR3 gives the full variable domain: AAGVIQSPRHLIKEKRETATLKCYPIPRHDTVYWYQQGPGQDPQFLISFYEKMQSDKGSIPDRFSAQQFSDYHSELNMSSLELGDSALYFCVSSSNFGGVYTGELFFGEGSRLTVL.

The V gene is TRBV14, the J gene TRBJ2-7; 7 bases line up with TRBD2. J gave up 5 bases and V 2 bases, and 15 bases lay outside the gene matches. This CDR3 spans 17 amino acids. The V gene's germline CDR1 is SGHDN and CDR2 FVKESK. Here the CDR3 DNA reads TGTGCCAGCAGCCAAATGGCGGGACGAGCGGGATACAACGAGCAGTACTTC. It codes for CASSQMAGRAGYNEQYF. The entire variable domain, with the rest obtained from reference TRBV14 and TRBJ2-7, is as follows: EAGVTQFPSHSVIEKGQTVTLRCDPISGHDNLYWYRRVMGKEIKFLLHFVKESKQDESGMPNNRFLAERTGGTYSTLKVQPAELEDSGVYFCASSQMAGRAGYNEQYFGPGTRLTVT.

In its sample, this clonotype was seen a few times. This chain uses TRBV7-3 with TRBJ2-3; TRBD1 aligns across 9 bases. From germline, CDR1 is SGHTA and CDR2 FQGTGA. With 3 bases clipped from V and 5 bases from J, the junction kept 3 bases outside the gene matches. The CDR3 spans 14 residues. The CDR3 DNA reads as TGTGCCAGCAGCTTTTGGACAGGGGTAGATACGCAGTATTTT. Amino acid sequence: CASSFWTGVDTQYF.

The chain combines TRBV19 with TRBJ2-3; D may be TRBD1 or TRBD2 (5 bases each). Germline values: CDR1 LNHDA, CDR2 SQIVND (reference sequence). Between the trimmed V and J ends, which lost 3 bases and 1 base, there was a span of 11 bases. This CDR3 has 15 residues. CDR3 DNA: TGTGCCAGTAGTATTCGGGACCGAGGCACAGATACGCAGTATTTT. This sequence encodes CASSIRDRGTDTQYF.

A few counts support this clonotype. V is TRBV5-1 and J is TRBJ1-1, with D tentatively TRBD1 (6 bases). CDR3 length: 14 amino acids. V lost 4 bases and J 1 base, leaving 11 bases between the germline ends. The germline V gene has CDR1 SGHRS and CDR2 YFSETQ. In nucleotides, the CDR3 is TGCGCCAGCAGCCAACAGGGCCCGAACACTGAAGCTTTCTTT. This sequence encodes CASSQQGPNTEAFF. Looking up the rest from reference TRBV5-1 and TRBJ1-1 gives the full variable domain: KAGVTQTPRYLIKTRGQQVTLSCSPISGHRSVSWYQQTPGQGLQFLFEYFSETQRNKGNFPGRFSGRQFSNSRSEMNVSTLELGDSALYLCASSQQGPNTEAFFGQGTRLTVV.

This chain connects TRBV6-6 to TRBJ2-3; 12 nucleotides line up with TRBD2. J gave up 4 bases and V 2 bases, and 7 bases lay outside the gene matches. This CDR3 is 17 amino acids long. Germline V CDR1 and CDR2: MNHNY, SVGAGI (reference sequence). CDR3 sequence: CASSYPRLAGEADTQYF. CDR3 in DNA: TGTGCCAGCAGTTACCCCAGACTAGCGGGAGAGGCAGATACGCAGTATTTT.

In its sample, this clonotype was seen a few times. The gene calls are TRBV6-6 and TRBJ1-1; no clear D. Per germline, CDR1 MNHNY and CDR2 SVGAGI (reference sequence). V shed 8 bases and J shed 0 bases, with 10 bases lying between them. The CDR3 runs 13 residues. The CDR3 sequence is CASVRAMNTEAFF. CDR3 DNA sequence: TGTGCCAGCGTGAGGGCCATGAACACTGAAGCTTTCTTT.

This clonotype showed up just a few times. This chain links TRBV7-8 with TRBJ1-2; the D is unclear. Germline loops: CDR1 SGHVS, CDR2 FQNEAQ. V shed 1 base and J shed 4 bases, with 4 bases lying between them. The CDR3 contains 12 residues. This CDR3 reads CASSLGGYGYTF. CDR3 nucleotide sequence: TGTGCCAGCAGCTTAGGCGGCTATGGCTACACCTTC.

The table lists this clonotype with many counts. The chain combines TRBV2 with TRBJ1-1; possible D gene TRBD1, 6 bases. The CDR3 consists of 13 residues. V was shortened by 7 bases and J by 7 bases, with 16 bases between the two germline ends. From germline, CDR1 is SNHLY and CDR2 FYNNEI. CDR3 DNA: TGTGCCAGCACCGAAGGGGGAAGGGATGAAGCTTTCTTT. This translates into CASTEGGRDEAFF.

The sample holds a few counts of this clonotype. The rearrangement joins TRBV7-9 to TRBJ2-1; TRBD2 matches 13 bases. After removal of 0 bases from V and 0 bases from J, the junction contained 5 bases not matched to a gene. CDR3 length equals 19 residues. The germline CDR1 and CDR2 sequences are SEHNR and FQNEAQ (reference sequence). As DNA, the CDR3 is TGTGCCAGCAGCTTAGCCGGGACTAGCGGGATCAGCTCCTACAATGAGCAGTTCTTC. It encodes CASSLAGTSGISSYNEQFF.

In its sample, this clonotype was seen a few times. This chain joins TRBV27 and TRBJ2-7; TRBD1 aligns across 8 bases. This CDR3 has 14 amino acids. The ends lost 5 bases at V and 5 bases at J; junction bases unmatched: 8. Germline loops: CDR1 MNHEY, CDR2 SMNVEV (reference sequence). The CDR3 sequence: CASSTWATGDEQYF. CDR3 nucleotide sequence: TGTGCCAGCAGTACTTGGGCGACAGGGGACGAGCAGTACTTC.